Sequencing of this T cell receptor beta chain was carried out in a study of CD4 and CD8 cells across lung adenocarcinoma regions. One entry per CDR3 protein, called by TCRdb with MiXCR from the PCR reads. This sample has some 20,000 distinct CDR3 sequences, with approximately 49% found just once. The germline V gene has CDR1 MNHEY and CDR2 SMNVEV (reference sequence). There are 15 residues in the CDR3. Localized lung adenocarcinoma, a non-small cell lung cancer, affected the donors. The specimen was CD8+ T cells from the center of a lung tumor. This receptor was identified in a female donor with lung adenocarcinoma. The CD4 and CD8 labels of this study may be unreliable. The chain carries TRBV27 and TRBJ2-5, with 9 nucleotides matching TRBD2. The J call may be in error: the DNA end matches TRBJ2-7 better. The CDR3 is CASSLSAGGIDEQYF. The CDR3 bases are TGTGCCAGCAGTTTATCCGCGGGAGGGATTGACGAGCAGTACTTC.